Reported below is one TCR beta chain. Its antigen is unidentified. This sample stems from a study of T cell responses to AZD1222 COVID-19 vaccine. V lost 3 bases to trimming and J lost 7 bases; unmatched junction nucleotides: 10. The CDR3 is 16 residues long. In germline, CDR1 is SGDLS, CDR2 YYNGEE. Study results and limitations: The study found Spike-specific TCR breadth and depth rose after two AZD1222 doses. Unmutated variant regions reportedly attract nearly half of all spike-specific TCRs. It should be noted that donors were predominantly white British and more often female, and clonal diversity was possibly underestimated.

The method was immunoSEQ multiplex PCR; TCRdb's version includes in-frame clones alone and lacks a portion of them. The table lists fewer than 200,000 clones, about nine tenths of them singletons. This sample comprised peripheral blood, obtained on day 0 of AZD1222 vaccination. The sequence came from an adult in good health. This rearrangement joins TRBV9 to TRBJ1-4; 9 positions agree with TRBD1. CDR3 protein: CASSATQGAQSEKLFF. The CDR3 DNA follows: TGTGCCAGCAGCGCTACACAGGGGGCGCAAAGTGAAAAACTGTTTTTT.